These 26 T cell receptor beta chains originate from one sample sequenced in a study of blood T cell repertoires in COVID-19 (dated by TCRdb to 2020 to 2021). The method behind the library was the immunoSEQ multiplex PCR assay. In its TCRdb copy, this immuneACCESS table keeps in-frame sequences only and misses some clones. Where compared with another copy, unresolved V genes explain less than half of these, and the others have no known cause. The sample records 400,000 to 450,000 clones, 80% to 90% of which are singletons. Jointly, the top ten make up roughly 0.87% of the sample. The sequencing input was peripheral blood. The receptor set was obtained from a man aged 18 to 35 with COVID-19, enrolled during active disease.

This chain links TRBV5-6 with TRBJ2-3; D unresolved. The CDR3 consists of 12 residues. Germline CDR1 reads SGHDT; CDR2 reads YYEEEE. V was clipped by 1 base and J by 6 bases, with 6 bases between them. The CDR3 spells CASSLSVDTQYF. The CDR3 bases are TGTGCCAGCAGCTTGTCCGTCGATACGCAGTATTTT.

The chain carries TRBV2 and TRBJ2-4, with TRBD2 matching over 13 bases. Germline V gene lookup returns CDR1 SNHLY and CDR2 FYNNEI. This CDR3 is 16 amino acids long. V shed 6 bases, J shed 6 bases, and the junction held 8 bases outside the gene matches. CDR3 amino acids: CASRKQGTSGINIQYF. As DNA, the CDR3 is TGTGCCAGCAGGAAACAGGGGACTAGCGGGATAAACATTCAGTACTTC.

The chain carries TRBV6-4 and TRBJ2-2; 7 bases fit TRBD1. There are 14 residues in the CDR3. Per germline, CDR1 MRHNA and CDR2 SNTAGT. The ends lost 3 bases at V and 5 bases at J; junction bases unmatched: 3. CDR3 DNA: TGTGCCAGCAGTGAACAGACAGGGACCGGGGAGCTGTTTTTT. Its translation: CASSEQTGTGELFF.

The chain employs TRBV7-9 and TRBJ2-7; D possibly corresponds to TRBD2 (6 bases). Trimming stripped 5 bases from V and 2 bases from J, with 13 bases between. The germline V gene has CDR1 SEHNR and CDR2 FQNEAQ (reference sequence). This CDR3 has 14 residues. This chain's CDR3 is CASSTIAAPYEQYF. The CDR3 DNA reads TGTGCCAGCAGCACGATAGCGGCCCCCTACGAGCAGTACTTC.

V and J are TRBV2 and TRBJ2-7, with 10 bases matching TRBD2. This CDR3 contains 17 residues. V shed 8 bases, J shed 7 bases, and the junction held 20 bases outside the gene matches. CDR1 is SNHLY, CDR2 FYNNEI, per germline. The CDR3 spells CASCSASGSPIEGEQYF. CDR3 coding DNA: TGTGCCAGCTGTTCGGCTAGCGGGAGCCCCATCGAGGGGGAGCAGTACTTC. The variable domain in full, with the rest retrieved from reference TRBV2 and TRBJ2-7, is EPEVTQTPSHQVTQMGQEVILRCVPISNHLYFYWYRQILGQKVEFLVSFYNNEISEKSEIFDDQFSVERPDGSNFTLKIRSTKLEDSAMYFCASCSASGSPIEGEQYFGPGTRLTVT.

This clone was seen once. J is TRBJ1-6 and V is TRBV30; 8 bases agree with TRBD1. This CDR3 has 14 amino acids. Trimming cost V 5 bases and J 7 bases; bases outside gene matches: 7. Per germline, CDR1 GTSNPN and CDR2 SVGIG (reference sequence). In nucleotides, the CDR3 is TGTGCCTGGTCGTCACAGGGGGTAAATTCACCCCTCCACTTT. Translation: CAWSSQGVNSPLHF.

The V call is TRBV27, the J call TRBJ2-7; TRBD1 matches at 7 bases. Losses at the gene ends were 4 bases for V and 7 bases for J; bases not matched to a gene: 13. CDR1 is MNHEY, CDR2 SMNVEV, per germline (reference sequence). The CDR3 extends over 15 amino acids. The CDR3, as DNA: TGTGCCAGCAGTTCGGCCGGGACAGATACTACGGAGCAGTACTTC. Protein sequence: CASSSAGTDTTEQYF.

The rearrangement uses TRBV19 and TRBJ1-5, with 10 nucleotides matching TRBD1. CDR3 length: 16 residues. The trim removed 9 bases at V and 2 bases at J, leaving 10 bases unmatched. Per germline, CDR1 LNHDA and CDR2 SQIVND (reference sequence). CDR3 amino acids: CASLAGTGVRNQPQHF. The CDR3 DNA reads TGTGCCAGCCTAGCTGGGACAGGGGTCCGCAATCAGCCCCAGCATTTT.

Note on this clone: This same CDR3 is encoded by further DNA sequences in the sample. The chain links TRBV18 to TRBJ1-1; a possible D gene is TRBD1 (6 bases). Trimming took off 3 bases at V and 2 bases at J, with 10 bases between the two ends. CDR1 KGHSH and CDR2 LQKENI come from the germline V gene. The CDR3 has 14 residues. The CDR3 loop is CASSPDRLNTEAFF. The CDR3, as DNA: TGTGCCAGCTCACCCGACAGGCTTAACACTGAAGCTTTCTTT.

The chain recombines TRBV13 with TRBJ2-1; 8 positions match TRBD2. Germline V CDR1 and CDR2: PRHDT, FYEKMQ (reference sequence). Trimming at V came to 5 bases and at J to 2 bases, leaving 8 bases not matched to a gene. CDR3 size: 16 residues. CDR3 nucleotides: TGTGCCAGCAGCCACCCGGGAGGGCGCGCCTACAATGAGCAGTTCTTC. Amino acids: CASSHPGGRAYNEQFF.

V gene TRBV7-3 combines with J gene TRBJ2-1, with 8 bases lining up with TRBD2. The CDR3 is made up of 16 amino acids. After removal of 2 bases from V and 7 bases from J, the junction contained 10 bases not matched to a gene. The germline CDR1 and CDR2 sequences are SGHTA and FQGTGA. The CDR3 DNA follows: TGTGCCAGCAGCTTATCCCCGGGACTAGGAGGAAATGAGCAGTTCTTC. Translating it yields CASSLSPGLGGNEQFF. The full variable domain, completed using reference TRBV7-3 and TRBJ2-1, is GAGVSQTPSNKVTEKGKYVELRCDPISGHTALYWYRQSLGQGPEFLIYFQGTGAADDSGLPNDRFFAVRPEGSVSTLKIQRTERGDSAVYLCASSLSPGLGGNEQFFGPGTRLTVL.

This chain joins TRBV6-1 and TRBJ1-5, with a weak D call TRBD1 (6 bases). This CDR3 has 17 amino acids. Germline-derived CDR1 and CDR2 are MNHNS and SASEGT. Trimming took off 0 bases at V and 7 bases at J, with 19 bases between the two ends. CDR3 residues: CASSEARGAGRSQPQHF. The CDR3 DNA sequence: TGTGCCAGCAGTGAAGCTCGGGGGGCAGGGAGGAGCCAGCCCCAGCATTTT.

The J gene is TRBJ1-4, the V gene TRBV6-5; D perhaps matches TRBD1 (5 bases). CDR3 size: 16 residues. With 2 bases removed from V and 0 bases from J, the gap between germline ends came to 10 bases. Germline V gene sequence: CDR1 MNHEY, CDR2 SVGAGI. CDR3 sequence: CASSYRRGATNEKLFF. The CDR3 region has the DNA TGTGCCAGCAGTTACCGGAGGGGTGCAACTAATGAAAAACTGTTTTTT.

The chain carries TRBV29-1 and TRBJ2-5, with D unclear. The V end was cut by 4 bases, the J end by 2 bases, with 8 bases between. Per germline, CDR1 SQVTM and CDR2 ANQGSEA. CDR3 length: 12 amino acids. The CDR3 bases are TGCAGCGTTGGAGGCCTACAAGAGACCCAGTACTTC. Translated: CSVGGLQETQYF.

The chain recombines TRBV6-5 with TRBJ1-1; 7 nucleotides align to TRBD1. Germline V CDR1 and CDR2: MNHEY, SVGAGI. The CDR3 is made up of 14 amino acids. V shed 7 bases, J shed 11 bases, and the junction held 16 bases outside the gene matches. CDR3 sequence reads: CASNPPGPTQGAFF. In DNA form, the CDR3 reads TGTGCCAGCAACCCCCCGGGCCCGACACAGGGGGCTTTCTTT.

V is TRBV7-2 and J is TRBJ2-2; the match to TRBD1 covers 12 bases. The ends lost 1 base at V and 6 bases at J; junction bases unmatched: 6. The CDR3 spans 17 residues. Germline CDR1 is SGHTA and CDR2 is FQGNSA. CDR3 nucleotides: TGTGCCAGCAGCTTAGTTATGGGACAGGGGGCGCCCGGGGAGCTGTTTTTT. Protein: CASSLVMGQGAPGELFF.

V and J are TRBV4-1 and TRBJ1-2; 9 nucleotides align to TRBD1. Germline CDR1 and CDR2: MGHRA and YSYEKL. The V segment lost 1 base and the J segment 8 bases; nucleotides outside the gene matches: 8. CDR3 size: 15 residues. CDR3 nucleotides: TGCGCCAGCAGCCAAGTCGGAAGGACAGGGGACGGCTACACCTTC. Translated: CASSQVGRTGDGYTF.

V and J are TRBV11-3 and TRBJ2-5; the match to TRBD2 covers 10 bases. Germline V gene sequence: CDR1 SGHNT, CDR2 YENEEA. V lost 0 bases to trimming and J lost 5 bases; unmatched junction nucleotides: 6. The CDR3 contains 16 residues. The CDR3 sequence: CASSLDFSGRMETQYF. The CDR3 DNA follows: TGTGCCAGCAGCTTAGATTTTAGCGGGAGGATGGAGACCCAGTACTTC. Full variable domain (remainder filled in from reference TRBV11-3 and TRBJ2-5): EAGVVQSPRYKIIEKKQPVAFWCNPISGHNTLYWYLQNLGQGPELLIRYENEEAVDDSQLPKDRFSAERLKGVDSTLKIQPAELGDSAVYLCASSLDFSGRMETQYFGPGTRLLVL.

This clone has just one count. The rearrangement uses TRBV7-2 and TRBJ2-2; 15 bases are a match to TRBD2. The CDR3 totals 19 residues. Germline V gene sequence: CDR1 SGHTA, CDR2 FQGNSA. V shed 5 bases and J 0 bases; nucleotides not matched to a gene: 7. DNA for the CDR3: TGTGCCAGCAGCCCTGGGACTAGCGGGAGGAGGGCGAACACCGGGGAGCTGTTTTTT. It encodes CASSPGTSGRRANTGELFF.

The chain uses TRBV2 and TRBJ2-7; D unresolved. Deletions cut 7 bases from V and 2 bases from J, with 12 bases between. Germline CDR1 and CDR2: SNHLY and FYNNEI. The CDR3 spans 13 residues. This CDR3 reads CASTETLAYEQYF. The CDR3 nucleotides are TGTGCCAGCACCGAGACTTTGGCCTACGAGCAGTACTTC.

The rearrangement uses TRBV28 and TRBJ1-4; the D gene is possibly TRBD1 (6 bases). CDR1 MDHEN and CDR2 SYDVKM come from the germline V gene. This CDR3 contains 14 residues. The germline V and J ends were trimmed by 6 bases and 3 bases, with 11 bases remaining between them. The chain's CDR3 is CASRAGTPNEKLFF. In DNA, the CDR3 is TGTGCCAGCAGAGCCGGGACACCTAATGAAAAACTGTTTTTT.

This chain links TRBV4-2 with TRBJ2-7; 8 bases map to TRBD2. Germline assignment: CDR1 LGHNA and CDR2 YNFKEQ. Trimming removed 0 bases from V and 2 bases from J; junction bases left unmatched: 0. CDR3 length: 14 amino acids. CDR3 nucleotides: TGTGCCAGCAGCCAAGAACTAGCGGCCTACGAGCAGTACTTC. This codes for CASSQELAAYEQYF.

CDR3 DNA sequence: TGCGCCAGCAGTGAGCCTGGTAGAGCGGGGGGCGACAGCTCCTACAATGAGCAGTTCTTC. Residues: CASSEPGRAGGDSSYNEQFF. The chain joins TRBV10-1 to TRBJ2-1, with 9 bases that match TRBD2. There are 20 residues in the CDR3. From germline, CDR1 is WNHNN and CDR2 SYGVQD (reference sequence). Trimming took 2 bases from V and 0 from J; bases not matched to a gene: 14.

V and J are TRBV5-1 and TRBJ2-2; TRBD1 aligns across 7 bases. The CDR3 is made up of 16 amino acids. The V and J ends lost 4 bases and 1 base, in that order; junction bases with no gene match: 7. Germline CDR1 is SGHRS and CDR2 is YFSETQ. The CDR3: CASSKGAGVNTGELFF. CDR3 nucleotides: TGCGCCAGCAGCAAGGGGGCAGGGGTGAACACCGGGGAGCTGTTTTTT.

V usage is TRBV7-6 and J usage is TRBJ1-5; 7 nucleotides agree with TRBD1. Losses at the gene ends were 5 bases for V and 4 bases for J; bases not matched to a gene: 5. Germline V gene lookup returns CDR1 SGHVS and CDR2 FNYEAQ. This CDR3 spans 14 amino acids. The CDR3 DNA follows: TGTGCCAGCAGCCAGGGACAGTTTAATCAGCCCCAGCATTTT. As protein: CASSQGQFNQPQHF.

The rearrangement links TRBV10-3 to TRBJ2-3, with D unresolved. The germline V gene encodes CDR1 ENHRY and CDR2 SYGVKD. CDR3 length: 15 residues. The V end was cut by 3 bases, the J end by 0 bases, with 10 bases between. The CDR3 here is CAISDRGSSTDTQYF. CDR3 DNA sequence: TGTGCCATCAGTGATAGAGGATCTAGCACAGATACGCAGTATTTT.